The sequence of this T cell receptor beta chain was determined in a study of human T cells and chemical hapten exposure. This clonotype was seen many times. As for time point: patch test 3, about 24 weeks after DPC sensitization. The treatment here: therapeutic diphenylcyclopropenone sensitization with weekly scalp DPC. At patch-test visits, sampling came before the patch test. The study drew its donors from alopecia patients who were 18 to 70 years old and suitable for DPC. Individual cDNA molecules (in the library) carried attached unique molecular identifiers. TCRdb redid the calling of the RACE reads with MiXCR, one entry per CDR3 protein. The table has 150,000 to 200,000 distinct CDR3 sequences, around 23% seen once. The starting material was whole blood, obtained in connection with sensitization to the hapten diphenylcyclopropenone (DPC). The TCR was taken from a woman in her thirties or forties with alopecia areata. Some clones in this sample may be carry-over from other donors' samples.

This chain's CDR3 is CASSGRQDSSYEQYF. The CDR3 region has the DNA TGTGCCAGCAGCGGAAGACAGGATTCCTCCTACGAGCAGTACTTC. The V gene is TRBV9, the J gene TRBJ2-7; possible D gene TRBD1, 6 bases. The CDR3 loop spans 15 amino acids. V shed 3 bases and J shed 0 bases, with 13 bases lying between them. The V gene's germline CDR1 is SGDLS and CDR2 YYNGEE.